The next 2 T cell receptor beta chains were all read from a single sample in a study of T-cell reconstitution after alpha-beta-depleted transplantation in children. These receptors' antigens are unknown. The TCRbeta library incorporated unique molecular identifiers. TCRdb redid the calling of the PCR reads with MiXCR, one entry per CDR3 protein. The sample gives 250,000 to 300,000 distinct CDR3 sequences, over 7.5% of which show up once; approximately 9.1% is in the top ten. Study findings and constraints: After one year, T-cell counts and TCRbeta diversity mostly came from new T cells.

The sequencing here drew on peripheral blood, taken 360 days after TCRalphabeta/CD19-depleted stem cell transplant. These TCRs come from a female patient aged 2-15 years who had a stem cell transplant for Fanconi anemia, so the T cells may come from the graft donor.

This clonotype came up many times. The chain carries TRBV3-1 and TRBJ2-7; tentatively, D is TRBD2 (5 bases). The length of the CDR3 is 14 residues. The germline gives CDR1 LGHDT, CDR2 YNNKEL (reference sequence). V shed 1 base and J shed 4 bases, with 11 bases lying between them. The chain's CDR3 is CASSQAYGGYEQYF. DNA of the CDR3: TGTGCCAGCAGCCAAGCCTATGGAGGTTACGAGCAGTACTTC.

This clonotype was seen many times. V gene TRBV24-1 combines with J gene TRBJ2-2, with TRBD1 identical over 7 bases. The V segment lost 3 bases and the J segment 8 bases; nucleotides outside the gene matches: 5. CDR3 length equals 14 residues. Per germline, CDR1 KGHDR and CDR2 SFDVKD. The chain's CDR3 is CATSDRQGQGELFF. The CDR3 coding sequence is TGTGCCACCAGTGATCGACAGGGTCAGGGGGAGCTGTTTTTT.